The clone carrying this T cell receptor beta chain was seen repeatedly, ten times or more. The CDR3 is made up of 17 amino acids. The V gene end was trimmed by 0 bases and the J gene end by 9 bases; junction bases not matched to a gene: 11. Germline V lookup: CDR1 ENHRY, CDR2 SYGVKD. Each CDR3 protein is one row after TCRdb ran MiXCR on the RT-PCR reads. The repertoire holds about 700,000 distinct CDR3 sequences, with 14% as singletons. The V gene is TRBV10-3, the J gene TRBJ2-1, with 10 positions matching TRBD2. The sample comprised memory CD4+ T cells from blood. This TCR was recovered from a female donor in good health, serving as a healthy control. The CDR3 reads CAISESVLAGELGEQFF. The DNA for the CDR3 is TGTGCCATCAGTGAGTCCGTCCTAGCGGGAGAGTTAGGTGAGCAGTTCTTC.